This T cell receptor beta chain came from a study of radiotherapy plus CTLA-4 blockade in lung cancer. For the study at large: Objective responses arose in approximately 17% of patients, and approximately 30% experienced disease control.

Study-level findings and limits: After radiotherapy and ipilimumab, tumor-derived clones expanded in peripheral blood.

Sequenced by immunoSEQ multiplex PCR; TCRdb stores in-frame clones only, minus some. The repertoire holds approximately 80,000 clones, with 84% as singletons. This CDR3 spans 15 amino acids. V lost 1 base and J 3 bases, leaving 13 bases between the germline ends. Germline V CDR1 and CDR2: KGHSH, LQKENI. A note on this clone: The antigen is undetermined.

The gene calls are TRBV18 and TRBJ2-7; the D is unclear. This material consisted of peripheral blood, taken from a patient treated with radiotherapy plus ipilimumab. The receptor was isolated from a human donor with non-small cell lung cancer who had stable disease on radiotherapy plus ipilimumab. CDR3 loop: CASSPQAAAHYEQYF. The CDR3, as DNA: TGTGCCAGCTCACCACAGGCGGCCGCTCACTACGAGCAGTACTTC.